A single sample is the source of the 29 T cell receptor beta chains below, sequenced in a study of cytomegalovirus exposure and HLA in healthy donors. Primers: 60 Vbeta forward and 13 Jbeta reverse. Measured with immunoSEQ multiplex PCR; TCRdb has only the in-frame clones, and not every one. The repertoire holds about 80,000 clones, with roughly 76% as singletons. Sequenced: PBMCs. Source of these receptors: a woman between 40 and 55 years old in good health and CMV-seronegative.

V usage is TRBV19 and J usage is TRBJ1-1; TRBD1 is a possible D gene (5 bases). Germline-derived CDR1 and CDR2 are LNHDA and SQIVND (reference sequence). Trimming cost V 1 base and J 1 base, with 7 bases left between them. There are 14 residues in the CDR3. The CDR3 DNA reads TGTGCCAGTAGTATAGGGAGGGGGAACACTGAAGCTTTCTTT. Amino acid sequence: CASSIGRGNTEAFF. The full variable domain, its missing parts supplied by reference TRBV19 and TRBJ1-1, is DGGITQSPKYLFRKEGQNVTLSCEQNLNHDAMYWYRQDPGQGLRLIYYSQIVNDFQKGDIAEGYSVSREKKESFPLTVTSAQKNPTAFYLCASSIGRGNTEAFFGQGTRLTVV.

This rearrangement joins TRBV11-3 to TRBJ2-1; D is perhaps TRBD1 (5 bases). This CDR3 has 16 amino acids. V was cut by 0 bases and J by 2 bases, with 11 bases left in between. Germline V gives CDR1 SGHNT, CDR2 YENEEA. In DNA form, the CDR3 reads TGTGCCAGCAGCTTAGATGGGGCGGTGGCCTACAATGAGCAGTTCTTC. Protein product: CASSLDGAVAYNEQFF.

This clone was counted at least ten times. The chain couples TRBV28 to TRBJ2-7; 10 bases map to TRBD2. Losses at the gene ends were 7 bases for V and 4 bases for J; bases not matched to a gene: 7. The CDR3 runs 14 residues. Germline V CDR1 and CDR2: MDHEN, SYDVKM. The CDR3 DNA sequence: TGTGCCAGCAAACTAGCGGGAATTGGATACGAGCAGTACTTC. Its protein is CASKLAGIGYEQYF.

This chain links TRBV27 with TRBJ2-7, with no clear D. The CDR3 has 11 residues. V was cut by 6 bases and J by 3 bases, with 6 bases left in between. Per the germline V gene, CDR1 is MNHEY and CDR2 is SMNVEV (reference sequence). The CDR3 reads CASSGSYEQYF. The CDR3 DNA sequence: TGTGCCAGCAGCGGTAGCTACGAGCAGTACTTC.

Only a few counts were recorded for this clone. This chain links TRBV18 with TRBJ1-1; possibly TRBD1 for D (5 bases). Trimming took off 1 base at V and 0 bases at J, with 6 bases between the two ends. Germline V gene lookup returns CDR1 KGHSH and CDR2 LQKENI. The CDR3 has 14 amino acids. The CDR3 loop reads CASSPQGMNTEAFF. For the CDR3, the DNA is TGTGCCAGCTCACCACAGGGGATGAACACTGAAGCTTTCTTT.

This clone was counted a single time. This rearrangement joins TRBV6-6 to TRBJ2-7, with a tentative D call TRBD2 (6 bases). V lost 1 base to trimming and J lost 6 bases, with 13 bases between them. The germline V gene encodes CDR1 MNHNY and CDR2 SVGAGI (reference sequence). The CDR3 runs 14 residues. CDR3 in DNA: TGTGCCAGCAGTTACTTATTTGGGGGGTCCGAGCAGTACTTC. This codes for CASSYLFGGSEQYF.

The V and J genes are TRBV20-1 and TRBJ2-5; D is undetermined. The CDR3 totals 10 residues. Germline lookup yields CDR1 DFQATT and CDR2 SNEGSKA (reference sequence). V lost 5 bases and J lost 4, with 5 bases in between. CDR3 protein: CSARVETQYF. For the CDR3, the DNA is TGCAGTGCTCGTGTAGAGACCCAGTACTTC.

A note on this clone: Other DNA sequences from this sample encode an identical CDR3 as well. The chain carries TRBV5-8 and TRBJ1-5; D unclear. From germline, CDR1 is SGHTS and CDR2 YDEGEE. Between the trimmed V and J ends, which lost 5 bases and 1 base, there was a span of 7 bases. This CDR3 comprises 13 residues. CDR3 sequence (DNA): TGTGCCAGCAGTCCCGGGAGCAATCAGCCCCAGCATTTT. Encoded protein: CASSPGSNQPQHF.

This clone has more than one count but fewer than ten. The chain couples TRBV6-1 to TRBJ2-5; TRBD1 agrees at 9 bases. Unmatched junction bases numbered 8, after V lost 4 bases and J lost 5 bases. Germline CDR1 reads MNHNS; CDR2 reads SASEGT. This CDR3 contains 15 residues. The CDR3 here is CASSGTGGTGETQYF. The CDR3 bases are TGTGCCAGCAGTGGAACCGGCGGGACAGGGGAGACCCAGTACTTC.

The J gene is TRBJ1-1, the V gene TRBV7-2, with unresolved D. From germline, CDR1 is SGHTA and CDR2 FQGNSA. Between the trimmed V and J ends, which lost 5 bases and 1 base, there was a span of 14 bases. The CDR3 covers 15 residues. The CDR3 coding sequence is TGTGCCAGCAGCCATTTGCCCATTAGGAACACTGAAGCTTTCTTT. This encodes CASSHLPIRNTEAFF.

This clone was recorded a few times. CDR3 amino acids: CASSLVLRPYTEAFF. Written as DNA, the CDR3 is TGTGCCAGCAGCTTGGTGTTGCGGCCCTACACTGAAGCTTTCTTT. This chain joins TRBV5-5 and TRBJ1-1; D is unclear. This CDR3 contains 15 residues. The V gene lost 0 bases and the J gene lost 3 bases, with 12 bases spanning the gap. The V gene's germline CDR1 is SGHKS and CDR2 YYEKEE (reference sequence).

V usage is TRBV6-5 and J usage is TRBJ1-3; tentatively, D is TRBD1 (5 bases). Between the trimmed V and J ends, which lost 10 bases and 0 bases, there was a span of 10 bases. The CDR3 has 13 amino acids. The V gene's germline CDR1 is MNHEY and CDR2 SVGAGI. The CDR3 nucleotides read TGTGCCACGCAAGGGGACTCTGGAAACACCATATATTTT. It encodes CATQGDSGNTIYF.

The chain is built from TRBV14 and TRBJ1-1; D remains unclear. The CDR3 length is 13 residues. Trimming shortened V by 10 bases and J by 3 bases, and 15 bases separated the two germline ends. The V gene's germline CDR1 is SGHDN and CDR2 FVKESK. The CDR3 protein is CATSINQDTEAFF. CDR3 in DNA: TGTGCCACTTCGATAAACCAGGACACTGAAGCTTTCTTT.

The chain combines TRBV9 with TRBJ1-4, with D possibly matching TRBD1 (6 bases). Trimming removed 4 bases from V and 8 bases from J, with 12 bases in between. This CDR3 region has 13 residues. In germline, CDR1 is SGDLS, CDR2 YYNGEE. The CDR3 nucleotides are TGTGCCAGCAGCTCGACAGGAGGCGAAAAACTGTTTTTT. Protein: CASSSTGGEKLFF.

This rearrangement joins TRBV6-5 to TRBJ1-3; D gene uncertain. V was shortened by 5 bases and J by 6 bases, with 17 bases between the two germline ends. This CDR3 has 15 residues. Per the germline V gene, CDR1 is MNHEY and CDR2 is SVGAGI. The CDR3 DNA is TGTGCCAGCAGTACTACGCCCGCCGGCCAAAACACCATATATTTT. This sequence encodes CASSTTPAGQNTIYF.

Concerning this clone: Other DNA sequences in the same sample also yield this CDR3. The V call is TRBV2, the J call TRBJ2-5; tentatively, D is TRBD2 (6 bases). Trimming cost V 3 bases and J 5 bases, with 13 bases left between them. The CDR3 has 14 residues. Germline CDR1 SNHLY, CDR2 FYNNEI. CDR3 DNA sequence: TGTGCCAGCAGTGAGGATGTAGGGAGGGAGACCCAGTACTTC. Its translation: CASSEDVGRETQYF.

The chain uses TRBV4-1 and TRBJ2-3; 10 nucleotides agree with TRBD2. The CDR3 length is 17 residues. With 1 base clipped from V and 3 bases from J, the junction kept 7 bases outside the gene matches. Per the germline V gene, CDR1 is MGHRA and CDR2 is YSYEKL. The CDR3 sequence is CASSQGNSGRSTDTQYF. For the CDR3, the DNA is TGCGCCAGCAGCCAAGGGAATAGCGGGAGGTCGACAGATACGCAGTATTTT.

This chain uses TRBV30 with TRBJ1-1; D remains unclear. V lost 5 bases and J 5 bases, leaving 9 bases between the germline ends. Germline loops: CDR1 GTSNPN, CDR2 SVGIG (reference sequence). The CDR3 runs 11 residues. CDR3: CAWQSWTEAFF. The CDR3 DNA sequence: TGTGCCTGGCAGTCTTGGACTGAAGCTTTCTTT.

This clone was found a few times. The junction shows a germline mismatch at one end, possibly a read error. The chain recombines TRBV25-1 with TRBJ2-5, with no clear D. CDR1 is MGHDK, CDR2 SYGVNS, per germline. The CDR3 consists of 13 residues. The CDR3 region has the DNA TGTGCCAGCAGTGATGCAGGAAAAGAAACCCAGTACTTC. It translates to CASSDAGKETQYF.

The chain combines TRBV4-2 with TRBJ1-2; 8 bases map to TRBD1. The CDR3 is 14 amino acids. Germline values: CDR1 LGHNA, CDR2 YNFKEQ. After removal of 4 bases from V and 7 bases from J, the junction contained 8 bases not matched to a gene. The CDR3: CASSLETGDGGYTF. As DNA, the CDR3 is TGTGCCAGCAGCCTCGAGACAGGGGACGGTGGCTACACCTTC.

For the CDR3, the DNA is TGTGCCAGTGCAGGGGAAGATACGCAGTATTTT. Encoded protein: CASAGEDTQYF. This chain joins TRBV19 and TRBJ2-3, with D perhaps matching TRBD1 (6 bases). V lost 8 bases to trimming and J lost 5 bases, with 8 bases between them. The CDR3 runs 11 residues. Germline CDR1 is LNHDA and CDR2 is SQIVND (reference sequence).

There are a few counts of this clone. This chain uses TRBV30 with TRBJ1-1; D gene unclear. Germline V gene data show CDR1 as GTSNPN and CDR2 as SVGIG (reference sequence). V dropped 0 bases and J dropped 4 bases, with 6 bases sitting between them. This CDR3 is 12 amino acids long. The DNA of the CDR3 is TGTGCCTGGAGTGTAGAGAGCACTGAAGCTTTCTTT. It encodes CAWSVESTEAFF.

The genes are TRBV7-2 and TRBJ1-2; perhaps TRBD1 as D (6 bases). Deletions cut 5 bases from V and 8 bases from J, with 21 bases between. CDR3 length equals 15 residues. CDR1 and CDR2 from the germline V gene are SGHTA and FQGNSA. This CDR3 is CASSPPGRGSAGYTF. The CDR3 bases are TGTGCCAGCAGCCCCCCAGGTAGGGGGTCAGCCGGCTACACCTTC.

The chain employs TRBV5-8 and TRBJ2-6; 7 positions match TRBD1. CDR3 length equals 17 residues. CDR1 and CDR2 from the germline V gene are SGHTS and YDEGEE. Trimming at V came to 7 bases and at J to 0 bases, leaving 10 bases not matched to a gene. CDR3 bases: TGTGCCAGCGGCACTCCGGGACAGAGCTCTGGGGCCAACGTCCTGACTTTC. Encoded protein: CASGTPGQSSGANVLTF.

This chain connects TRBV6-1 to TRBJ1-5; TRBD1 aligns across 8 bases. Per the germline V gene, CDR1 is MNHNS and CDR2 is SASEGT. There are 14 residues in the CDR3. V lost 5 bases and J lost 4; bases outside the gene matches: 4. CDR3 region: CASSIDRGNQPQHF. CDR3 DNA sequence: TGTGCCAGCAGTATCGACAGGGGAAATCAGCCCCAGCATTTT.

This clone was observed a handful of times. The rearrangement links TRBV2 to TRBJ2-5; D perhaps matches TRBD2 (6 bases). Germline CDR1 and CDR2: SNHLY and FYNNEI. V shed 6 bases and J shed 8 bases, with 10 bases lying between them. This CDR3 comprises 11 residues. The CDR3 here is CASRDYFTQYF. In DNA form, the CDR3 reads TGTGCCAGCAGGGACTATTTCACCCAGTACTTC.

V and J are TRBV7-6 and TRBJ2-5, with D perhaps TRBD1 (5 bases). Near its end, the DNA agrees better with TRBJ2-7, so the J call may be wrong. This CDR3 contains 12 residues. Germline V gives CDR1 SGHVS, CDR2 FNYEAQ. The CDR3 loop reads CASSLTGGEQYF. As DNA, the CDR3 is TGTGCCAGCAGCTTAACAGGTGGCGAGCAGTACTTC.

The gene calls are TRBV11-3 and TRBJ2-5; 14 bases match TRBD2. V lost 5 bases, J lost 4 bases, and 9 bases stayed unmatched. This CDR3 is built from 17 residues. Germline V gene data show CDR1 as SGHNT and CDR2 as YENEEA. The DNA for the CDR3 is TGTGCCAGCAGCCCGGGGACTAGCGGGAGTAGGAGAGAGACCCAGTACTTC. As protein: CASSPGTSGSRRETQYF.

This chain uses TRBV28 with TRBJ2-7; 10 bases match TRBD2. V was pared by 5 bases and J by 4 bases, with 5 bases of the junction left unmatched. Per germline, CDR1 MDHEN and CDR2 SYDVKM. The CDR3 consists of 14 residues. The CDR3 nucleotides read TGTGCCAGCAGTATACTAGCGGGAACGTACGAGCAGTACTTC. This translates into CASSILAGTYEQYF.